This TCR beta chain was observed in a study of cytomegalovirus exposure and HLA in healthy donors. Overall study findings and caveats: Sequencing artifact likely explains a cluster of highly shared sequence variants. Later work found that TCR association rates differed between HLA loci; DRB1 had the most and HLA-C the fewest. Researchers reported in a later analysis that a missense DCLRE1C variant was tied to TCR beta V- and J-gene trimming. Later analysis identified several of the most significant clusters that appeared linked to common viral pathogens.

This PCR relied on a set of 60 Vbeta primers and 13 Jbeta primers. Assay: immunoSEQ multiplex PCR; the TCRdb copy retains only in-frame clones and omits some. The sample has 240,000 or so clones, 82% seen once. Note on this clone: Its specificity is not known.

Germline CDR1 is MNHEY and CDR2 is SMNVEV (reference sequence). CDR3 length: 15 residues. V was clipped by 7 bases and J by 1 base, with 16 bases between them. This TCR was sampled from a woman between 40 and 55 years old in good health and CMV-seropositive. This chain uses TRBV27 with TRBJ1-1, with D possibly TRBD1 on 6 matching bases. Sample: PBMCs. The CDR3 spells CASNQGSSGNTEAFF. The CDR3, as DNA: TGTGCCAGCAACCAGGGGTCCTCGGGGAACACTGAAGCTTTCTTT.